The sequence of this T cell receptor (beta chain) was determined in a study of T cells in Graves' hyperthyroidism and ophthalmopathy. Points from the study as a whole: Most expanded thyroid clonotypes above 0.001 also appeared in blood.

Patients with uncontrolled infections, other autoimmune diseases, pregnancy or lactation were excluded. CDR3 length: 14 amino acids. CDR1 and CDR2 (germline): KGHSH, LQKENI. V lost 3 bases and J 3 bases, leaving 9 bases between the germline ends. This clonotype came up many times. Its matching antigen is unknown. What was amplified from RNA transcripts were TCR beta CDR3 regions. The TCR CDR3 first-round RT-PCR relied on the HTBI primer set. TCRdb re-called the multiplex PCR reads with MiXCR, one entry per CDR3 protein. Of roughly 350,000 distinct CDR3 sequences detected, approximately 15% appear once; the ten largest clones hold roughly a fifth.

The TCR was taken from a woman aged 25 to 39 with Graves' ophthalmopathy. Material for sequencing was blood. This chain uses TRBV18 with TRBJ2-1; D is undetermined. CDR3 coding DNA: TGTGCCAGCTCACCCCAGGACGACTACAATGAGCAGTTCTTC. It yields the protein CASSPQDDYNEQFF.